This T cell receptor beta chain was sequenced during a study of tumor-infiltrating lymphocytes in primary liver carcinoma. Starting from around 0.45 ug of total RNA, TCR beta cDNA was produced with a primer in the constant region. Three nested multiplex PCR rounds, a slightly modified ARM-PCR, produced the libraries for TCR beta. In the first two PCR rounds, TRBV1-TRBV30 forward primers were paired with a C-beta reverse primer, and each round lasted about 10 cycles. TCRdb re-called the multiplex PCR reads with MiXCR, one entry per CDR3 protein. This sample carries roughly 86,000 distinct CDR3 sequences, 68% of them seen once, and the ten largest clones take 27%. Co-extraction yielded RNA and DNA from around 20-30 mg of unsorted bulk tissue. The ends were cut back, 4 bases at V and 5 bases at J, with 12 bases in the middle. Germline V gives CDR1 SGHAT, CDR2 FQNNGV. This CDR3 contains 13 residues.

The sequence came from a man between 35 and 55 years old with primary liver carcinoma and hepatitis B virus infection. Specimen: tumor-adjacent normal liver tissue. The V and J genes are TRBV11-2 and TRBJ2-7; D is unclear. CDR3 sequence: CASSCSRQNEQYF. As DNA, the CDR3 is TGTGCCAGCAGCTGCAGCAGGCAGAACGAGCAGTACTTC.